The clone carrying this T cell receptor beta chain appeared many times. Its specificity is not known. TCRdb reprocessed the RT-PCR reads with MiXCR, giving one entry per CDR3 protein. The data show around 530,000 distinct CDR3 sequences, 10% to 15% seen once. V gave up 5 bases and J gave up 5 bases; unmatched junction bases: 7. The CDR3 is made up of 14 amino acids. The germline V gene has CDR1 MNHNS and CDR2 SASEGT. The sample belongs to a study of response to subunit inactivated influenza vaccine. Study-level points and caveats: Authors suggested each seasonal influenza vaccination recruits few new T cells.

This TCR came from a man between 45 and 60 years old who received an inactivated influenza vaccine. This sample comprised PBMCs from blood, obtained on the day of vaccination. The rearrangement joins TRBV6-1 to TRBJ1-1; TRBD1 matches 8 bases. The CDR3 DNA follows: TGTGCCAGCAGTCGTTCAGGGGGCGCGACTGAAGCTTTCTTT. It yields the protein CASSRSGGATEAFF.